The entry below gives a single TCR beta chain sequence along with its context. Its antigen is undetermined. This entry comes from a study of OX40 agonist ivuxolimab in advanced cancers. Broader study findings: Also present in some nonresponders was a low level of normalized T-cell clonal expansion. Antigen specificity remained undetermined for the expanded peripheral T cells. In general, CD8+ T cells held more expanded clones than CD4+ did, on average.

The sampling schedule covered blood at baseline, cycle 4 day 1, and cycle 7 day 1. Clones were read by immunoSEQ multiplex PCR, and TCRdb kept only the in-frame ones, dropping some. The sample holds tens of thousands of clones, roughly 91% seen once. The V segment lost 5 bases and the J segment 3 bases; nucleotides outside the gene matches: 11. This CDR3 is 15 amino acids long. Germline CDR1 SGHRS, CDR2 YFSETQ. The sample in question was CD4+ or CD8+ T cells sorted from blood, obtained in a trial of the OX40 agonist ivuxolimab. This receptor was obtained from an adult with an advanced solid tumor such as melanoma, head and neck, liver or kidney cancer. This chain connects TRBV5-1 to TRBJ2-7; TRBD2 aligns across 7 bases. In DNA, the CDR3 is TGCGCCAGCAGAGGAGGTACTAGCGATGGCTACGAGCAGTACTTC. It codes for CASRGGTSDGYEQYF.